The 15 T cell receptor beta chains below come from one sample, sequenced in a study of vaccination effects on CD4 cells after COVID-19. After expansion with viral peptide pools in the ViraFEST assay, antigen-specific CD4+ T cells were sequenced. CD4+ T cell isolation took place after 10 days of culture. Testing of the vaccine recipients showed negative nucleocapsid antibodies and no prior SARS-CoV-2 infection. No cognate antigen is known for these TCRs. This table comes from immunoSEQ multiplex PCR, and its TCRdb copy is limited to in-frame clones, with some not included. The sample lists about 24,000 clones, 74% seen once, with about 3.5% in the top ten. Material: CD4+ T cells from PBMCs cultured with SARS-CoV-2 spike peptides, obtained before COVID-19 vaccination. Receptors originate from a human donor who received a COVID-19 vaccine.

The CDR3 coding sequence is TGTGCCAGCAGACAGATCGACAGGCCTCAGTCTGGCAATGAGCAGTTCTTC. This gives the protein CASRQIDRPQSGNEQFF. The rearrangement links TRBV27 to TRBJ2-1; maybe TRBD1 (6 bases). Germline CDR1 MNHEY, CDR2 SMNVEV (reference sequence). CDR3 size: 17 residues. The ends were cut back, 6 bases at V and 6 bases at J, with 24 bases in the middle.

CDR3 bases: TGCGCCAGCAGCTTGCTCCAGGGCTCCTACAATGAGCAGTTCTTC. Its protein is CASSLLQGSYNEQFF. This chain joins TRBV5-1 and TRBJ2-1; possible D gene TRBD1, 5 bases. Trimming removed 1 base at V and 0 bases at J, with 8 bases between. Germline CDR1 is SGHRS and CDR2 is YFSETQ. The CDR3 consists of 15 residues.

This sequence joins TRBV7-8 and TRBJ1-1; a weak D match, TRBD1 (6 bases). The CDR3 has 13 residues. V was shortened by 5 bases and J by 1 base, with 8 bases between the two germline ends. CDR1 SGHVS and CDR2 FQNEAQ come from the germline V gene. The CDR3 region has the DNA TGTGCCAGCAGCCCGACAGGGAACACTGAAGCTTTCTTT. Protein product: CASSPTGNTEAFF.

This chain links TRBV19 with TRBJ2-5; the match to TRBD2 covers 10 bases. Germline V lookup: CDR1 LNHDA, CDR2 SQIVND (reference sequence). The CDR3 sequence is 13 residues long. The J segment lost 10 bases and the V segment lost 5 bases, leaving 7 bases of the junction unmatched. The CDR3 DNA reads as TGTGCCAGTAGTGTCGGGCTAGCGGGAGACCAGTACTTC. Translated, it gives CASSVGLAGDQYF.

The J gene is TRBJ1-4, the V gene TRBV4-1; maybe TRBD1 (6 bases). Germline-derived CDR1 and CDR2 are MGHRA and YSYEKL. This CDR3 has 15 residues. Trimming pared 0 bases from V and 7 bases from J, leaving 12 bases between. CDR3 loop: CASSQEGARSEKLFF. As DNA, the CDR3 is TGCGCCAGCAGCCAAGAGGGGGCGCGGAGTGAAAAACTGTTTTTT.

As DNA, the CDR3 is TGTGCCAGCAGTGTAGACTCGGCGAACACCGGGGAGCTGTTTTTT. Translated, it gives CASSVDSANTGELFF. This chain joins TRBV6-4 and TRBJ2-2; D remains ambiguous. Germline V gene data show CDR1 as MRHNA and CDR2 as SNTAGT. CDR3 length: 15 amino acids. Trimming cost V 4 bases and J 0 bases, with 9 bases left between them.

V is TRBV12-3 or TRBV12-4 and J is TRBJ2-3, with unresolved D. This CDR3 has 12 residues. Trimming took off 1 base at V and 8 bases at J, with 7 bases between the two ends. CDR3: CASSLGSGTQYF. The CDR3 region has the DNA TGTGCCAGCAGTTTAGGGTCAGGTACGCAGTATTTT.

The CDR3 bases are TGTGCCAGCACCAACAGGGGTGGCACTGAAGCTTTCTTT. Amino acids: CASTNRGGTEAFF. The gene calls are TRBV6-5 and TRBJ1-1; 7 bases fit TRBD1. This CDR3 has 13 residues. The germline V gene has CDR1 MNHEY and CDR2 SVGAGI. Unmatched junction bases numbered 6, after V lost 7 bases and J lost 4 bases.

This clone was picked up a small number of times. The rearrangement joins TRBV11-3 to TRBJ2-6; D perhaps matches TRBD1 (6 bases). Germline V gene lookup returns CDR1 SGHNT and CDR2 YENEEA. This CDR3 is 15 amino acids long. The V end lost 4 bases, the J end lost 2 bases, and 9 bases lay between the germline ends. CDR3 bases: TGTGCCAGCAGCTCGGACAGAACTGGGGCCAACGTCCTGACTTTC. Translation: CASSSDRTGANVLTF.

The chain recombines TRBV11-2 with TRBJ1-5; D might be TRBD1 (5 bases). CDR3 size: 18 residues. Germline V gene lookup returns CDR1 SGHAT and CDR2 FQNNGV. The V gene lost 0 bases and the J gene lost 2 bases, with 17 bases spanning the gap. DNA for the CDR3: TGTGCCAGCAGCTTAGAATTAGGCTACAGGTGGGGCAATCAGCCCCAGCATTTT. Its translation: CASSLELGYRWGNQPQHF.

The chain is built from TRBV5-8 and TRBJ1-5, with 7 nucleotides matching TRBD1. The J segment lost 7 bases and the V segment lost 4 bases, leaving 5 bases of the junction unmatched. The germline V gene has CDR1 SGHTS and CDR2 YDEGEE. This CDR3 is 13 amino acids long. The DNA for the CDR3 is TGTGCCAGCAGCAGACAGGGTTTCCAGCCCCAGCATTTT. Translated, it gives CASSRQGFQPQHF.

The CDR3 DNA is TGCAGCGTCGACGGTAAAGGTGGAGGTCAGCAGTACTTC. Translating gives CSVDGKGGGQQYF. The rearrangement links TRBV29-1 to TRBJ2-7; a possible D gene is TRBD2 (5 bases). From germline, CDR1 is SQVTM and CDR2 ANQGSEA. This CDR3 is built from 13 residues. Trimming shortened V by 6 bases and J by 8 bases, and 20 bases separated the two germline ends.

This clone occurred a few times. The CDR3 sequence: CASSLWDREDEQYF. CDR3 bases: TGTGCCAGCAGCTTGTGGGACAGGGAGGACGAGCAGTACTTC. This chain connects TRBV7-9 to TRBJ2-7, with TRBD1 matching 9 bases. The CDR3 loop spans 14 amino acids. CDR1 is SEHNR and CDR2 is FQNEAQ in the germline V gene (reference sequence). The trim removed 3 bases at V and 5 bases at J, leaving 5 bases unmatched.

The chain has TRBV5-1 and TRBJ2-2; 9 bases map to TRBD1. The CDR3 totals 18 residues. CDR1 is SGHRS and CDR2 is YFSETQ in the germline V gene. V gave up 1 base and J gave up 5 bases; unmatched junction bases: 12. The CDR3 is CASSLFPPGQGLTGELFF. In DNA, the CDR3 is TGCGCCAGCAGCTTGTTCCCTCCGGGACAGGGTTTGACCGGGGAGCTGTTTTTT.

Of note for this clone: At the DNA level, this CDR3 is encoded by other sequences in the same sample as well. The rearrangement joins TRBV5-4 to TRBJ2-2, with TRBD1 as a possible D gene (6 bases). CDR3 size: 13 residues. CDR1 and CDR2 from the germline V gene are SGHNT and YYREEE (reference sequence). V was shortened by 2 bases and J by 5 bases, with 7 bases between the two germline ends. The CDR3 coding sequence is TGTGCCAGCAGCTTTAGGGGGACCGGGGAGCTGTTTTTT. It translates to CASSFRGTGELFF.